Listed below are T cell receptor beta chains from one sample, sequenced in a study of T cell responses to AZD1222 COVID-19 vaccine. The repertoire was sequenced with immunoSEQ multiplex PCR; TCRdb's copy has only in-frame clones and lacks some. The sample holds fewer than 120,000 clones, approximately 94% seen once. The source was peripheral blood, collected 28 days after the second AZD1222 dose. The receptors here all came from an adult who received the AZD1222 COVID-19 vaccine. Each CDR3 is given with its conserved first and last residue. Each record gives: V gene, clone size, D gene, J gene, CDR3 DNA, CDR3 protein. The D gene is left open where the match is weak. A clone size is listed for some rows: how often the clone was seen (once, few, many), or a class if it is expanded.

TRBV10-2	-	-	TRBJ1-6	TGCGCCAGCAGTGAGGGTTCGTATAATTCACCCCTCCACTTT	CASSEGSYNSPLHF
TRBV9	-	-	TRBJ1-2	TGTGCCAGCAGCGTAAACAGCAGGGGCTACACCTTC	CASSVNSRGYTF
TRBV29-1	-	-	TRBJ2-7	TGCAGCGTTACGACAGCCAGCTCCTACGAGCAGTACTTC	CSVTTASSYEQYF
TRBV24-1	-	TRBD1	TRBJ2-1	TGTGCCACCAGTGATCGTACAGGGGTTGGTCCGTTCTTC	CATSDRTGVGPFF
TRBV19	-	TRBD2	TRBJ2-3	TGTGCCACTTTTAGCGGGGGGGGATTCACAGATACGCAGTATTTT	CATFSGGGFTDTQYF
TRBV19	-	-	TRBJ1-2	TGTGCCAGTCAACAGGGTGACTATGGCTACACCTTC	CASQQGDYGYTF
TRBV4-3	-	TRBD2	TRBJ2-2	TGCGCCAGCAGCCACCTCCTCTCGACTAGCGGGACAGGAACCGGGGAGCTGTTTTTT	CASSHLLSTSGTGTGELFF
TRBV10-3	-	TRBD1	TRBJ2-5	TGTGCCATCAGTGATGGGACAGAAGAGACCCAGTACTTC	CAISDGTEETQYF
TRBV5-1	-	-	TRBJ2-2	TGCGCCAGCAGCTCCTACAGAGAGACCGGGGAGCTGTTTTTT	CASSSYRETGELFF
TRBV5-8	once	TRBD1	TRBJ2-2	TGTGCCAGCAGCTTTCGGGCAGGGGGCCGGGAGCTGTTTTTT	CASSFRAGGRELFF
TRBV18	-	-	TRBJ1-1	TGTGCCAGCTCACCAGGGAACACTGAAGCTTTCTTT	CASSPGNTEAFF
TRBV9	-	-	TRBJ1-1	TGTGCCAGCGTTAGGGACCGGGAGAATGAAGCTTTCTTT	CASVRDRENEAFF
TRBV19	-	TRBD1	TRBJ1-6	TGTGCCAGTAGTATAGTGGAGGGGGCAGAGAATTCACCCCTCCACTTT	CASSIVEGAENSPLHF
TRBV5-1	-	-	TRBJ1-4	TGCGCCAGCAGCTCGCCCCGAGGGGGGGCTAATCTAAGAACCGAAAAACTGTTTTTT	CASSSPRGGANLRTEKLFF
TRBV28	-	-	TRBJ1-2	TGTGCCAGCAGTATCCCAGGGGCCGACTATGGCTACACCTTC	CASSIPGADYGYTF
TRBV6-1	-	TRBD1	TRBJ2-3	TGTGCCAGCAGTGACCGGACAGGAGTATCCACAGATACGCAGTATTTT	CASSDRTGVSTDTQYF
TRBV2	-	TRBD2	TRBJ2-7	TGTGCCGGGGGACTAGCGGTCTACGAGCAGTACTTC	CAGGLAVYEQYF
TRBV6-4	-	-	TRBJ2-1	TGTGCCAGCAGTATGGGAAATGAGCAGTTCTTC	CASSMGNEQFF
TRBV29-1	-	-	TRBJ2-3	TGCAGCCCCCCCCGCGGCGGTCGTCGGAAAGATACGCAGTATTTT	CSPPRGGRRKDTQYF
TRBV4-1	-	-	TRBJ1-4	TGCGCCAGCAGCCAACGGACAGAGAGTGAAAAACTGTTTTTT	CASSQRTESEKLFF
TRBV6-5	-	-	TRBJ1-6	TGTGCCAGCAGGGCGGAGTCGTTCAGAACCCTCCACTTT	CASRAESFRTLHF
TRBV6-6	-	-	TRBJ2-3	TGTGCCAGCAGTTACTTGGGGAGCCCAGATACGCAGTATTTT	CASSYLGSPDTQYF
TRBV19	-	-	TRBJ2-7	TGTGCCAGTAAGCGGTTTTCGGGGGAGAGCTCCTACGAGCAGTACTTC	CASKRFSGESSYEQYF
TRBV12-3/TRBV12-4	-	-	TRBJ2-2	TGTGCCAGCAGTTTCGGGGTCGGGGAGCTGTTTTTT	CASSFGVGELFF
TRBV11-3	-	-	TRBJ2-1	TGTGCCAGCAGCTCCTCCGCGGGCAGGAGATACAATGAGCAGTTCTTC	CASSSSAGRRYNEQFF
TRBV7-9	-	TRBD2	TRBJ2-4	TGTGCCAGCAGCTTGGGAGGGTCCGAAAACATTCAGTACTTC	CASSLGGSENIQYF
TRBV3-1/TRBV3-2	once	-	TRBJ1-2	TGTGCCAGCAGCCGAAGCGGGGGGGATAACTATGGCTACACCTTC	CASSRSGGDNYGYTF
TRBV3-1/TRBV3-2	-	-	TRBJ1-2	TGTGCCAGCAGCCAAGGGACGGACTATGGCTACACCTTC	CASSQGTDYGYTF
TRBV19	-	TRBD2	TRBJ2-7	TGTGCCAGTAGTATTGGTGTGGGAGGGATCTACGAGCAGTACTTC	CASSIGVGGIYEQYF
TRBV7-6	-	TRBD2	TRBJ2-7	TGTGCCAGCAGCCCCGCGGGACTAGCGGGAACTAAAGTGCAGTACTTC	CASSPAGLAGTKVQYF
TRBV3-1/TRBV3-2	-	-	TRBJ1-1	TGTGCCAGCAGACCCGGGGGGAGCACTGAAGCTTTCTTT	CASRPGGSTEAFF
TRBV19	-	-	TRBJ1-2	TGTGCCAGTAGTCAGGGGTACTATGGCTACACCTTC	CASSQGYYGYTF
TRBV5-1	-	TRBD1	TRBJ2-5	TGCGCCAGCAGCTTGTCCCTTTACAGGGGGGCCTACCAAGAGACCCAGTACTTC	CASSLSLYRGAYQETQYF
TRBV5-4	-	-	TRBJ1-4	TGTGCCAGCAGCTTGTGGGGGACAAGTGGGGAACTGTTTTTT	CASSLWGTSGELFF
TRBV5-1	-	-	TRBJ2-7	TGCGCCAGCAGCTCCATAGCGGCTATTTTGAACGAGCAGTACTTC	CASSSIAAILNEQYF
TRBV5-1	-	TRBD1	TRBJ1-1	TGCGCCAGCAGCCCAGGGGGGACTTTTAACACTGAAGCTTTCTTT	CASSPGGTFNTEAFF
TRBV27	-	TRBD1	TRBJ2-3	TGTGCCAGCAGTCAGGACAGGGGGCTTGTCACAGATACGCAGTATTTT	CASSQDRGLVTDTQYF
TRBV20-1	once	TRBD1	TRBJ1-2	TGCAGTGCTGGAGGACAGGGCGGCTACACCTTC	CSAGGQGGYTF
TRBV5-4	-	-	TRBJ1-1	TGTGCCAGCAGCTTGAATTTACTTGGGAACACTGAAGCTTTCTTT	CASSLNLLGNTEAFF
TRBV4-1	once	TRBD1	TRBJ1-2	TGCGCCAGCAGCCAAGTCTGGGACAGCGGCCTCTATGGCTACACCTTC	CASSQVWDSGLYGYTF